This T cell receptor (beta chain) was profiled in a study of human T cells and chemical hapten exposure listed by TCRdb under 2021. Context from the whole study: For sensitization, 2% DPC in acetone was applied to a roughly 2 cm by roughly 2 cm area of upper inner arm skin. Throughout the study period of roughly 24 weeks, patients also received therapeutic DPC doses to the scalp every week. In alopecia patients, the study followed how the peripheral blood TCR repertoire changed in vivo over primary and secondary sensitization to diphenylcyclopropenone (DPC), a hapten. Nearly 30 alopecia patients provided blood for TCR sequencing at one to four time points (pre-sensitization, 2, 6 and 24 weeks). Blood samples were taken from patients before sensitization (week 0) and then at 2, 6 and about 24 weeks after DPC sensitization. Patch testing was performed on the upper back with Finn chambers containing 0.01% DPC, and the patch tests were scored after 6 days according to International Contact Dermatitis Research Group standards. Libraries were pooled for sequencing, and per-sample TCR yields varied mainly because of small differences in library volumes within the pool. The mostly female patient cohort included alopecia areata with under or over 50% scalp involvement, alopecia totalis and alopecia universalis. Results the study describes overall, beyond this receptor: Significantly more large CDR3 similarity clusters were formed by expanded TCRs than by pre-sensitization or healthy control sets, consistent with antigen-driven responses. Patch test score was positively correlated with the number of PT1 expanded TCRs, with significance at thresholds 8, 16 and 32 but not at 4. DPC sensitization did not change the number of TCRs with a frequency above 1 in 1000, and there was no evidence of changes in global repertoire structure. All patients had alopecia, a presumed autoimmune disease, so their immune response might differ from that of healthy individuals. After repeated subsampling, the strength of the expansion versus patch-test correlation and the threshold at which it became significant changed.

Looking up the germline V gene yields CDR1 SGHTA and CDR2 FQGNSA. V and J lose 5 bases and 10 bases, and a span of 15 bases separates them. Measured from the cysteine to the phenylalanine, the CDR3 is 13 residues long. The CDR3 DNA has 39 bases and is translated from base 1. Interpreted using the paper, the time point label stands for: patch test 1, 2 weeks after DPC sensitization. According to the study, the label for this sample's treatment or condition signals: therapeutic diphenylcyclopropenone sensitization with weekly scalp DPC. Blood at each patch-test visit was drawn before the patch test was applied. Patients were eligible if aged 18 to 70, diagnosed with alopecia and judged suitable for DPC therapy, and pregnant patients were excluded. Total RNA was extracted from unfractionated whole blood collected in Tempus Blood RNA tubes. This clonotype was observed many times. Its cognate antigen has yet to be identified. Qualities for individual bases were not recorded, and no much larger clone is one base off.

The library was obtained by RACE. Reads for this sample came from a NextSeq 500. During library preparation, unique molecular identifiers were attached to individual cDNA molecules so that TCRs could be counted in a quantitative, reproducible way. For every blood RNA sample, sequencing covered both the TCR alpha and TCR beta chains. The paper's data handling went like this. Samples had a median of roughly 99,000 TCRs, with a range from roughly 20,000 to 690,600. The Decombinator software suite was used to annotate V, J and CDR3 in the TCR reads. To make PS versus PT1 abundance plots, every sample was subsampled to the same number of TCRs (28,000). TCRs were defined as expanded if absent before sensitization and observed at least eight times at the 2-week time point. TCRdb reworked the public reads: Q25 trimming with fastp, MiXCR clone assembly, productive beta chains retained. Identical CDR3 protein sequences are pooled into one entry, listed with their most common genes and DNA. Here the V and J calls rest on TCRdb's processing, not on the authors' analysis. The sample table contains 71,000 or so distinct CDR3 sequences; only one count was recorded for more than 8% of them. In total, the top ten clones hold 3% to 4% of the sample.

The rearranged segments are TRBV7-2 and TRBJ2-1; the D gene is unclear. Sequencing was performed on whole blood, taken in connection with sensitization to the hapten diphenylcyclopropenone (DPC). The receptor's source is a woman in her 40s with alopecia areata. Some clones in this sample may be carry-over from other donors' samples. The CDR3 reads CASSRQLIYEQFF. The nucleotides are TGTGCCAGCAGCCGACAACTGATATACGAGCAGTTCTTC.